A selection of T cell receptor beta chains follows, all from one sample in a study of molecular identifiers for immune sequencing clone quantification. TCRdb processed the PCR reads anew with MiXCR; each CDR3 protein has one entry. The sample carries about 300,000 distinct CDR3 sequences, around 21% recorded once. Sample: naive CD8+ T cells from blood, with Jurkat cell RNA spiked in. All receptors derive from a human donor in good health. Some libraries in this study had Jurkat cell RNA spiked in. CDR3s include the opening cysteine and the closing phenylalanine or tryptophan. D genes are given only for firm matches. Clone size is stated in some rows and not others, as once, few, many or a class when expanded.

CASSPTGAGYYEQYF	TGTGCCAGCAGTCCCACCGGGGCAGGGTACTACGAGCAGTACTTC	NA	NA	TRBV27	TRBJ2-7
CAIGTGGSYEQYF	TGTGCCATCGGGACAGGGGGCTCCTACGAGCAGTACTTC	TRBD1	many	TRBV6-6	TRBJ2-7
CASSQDLRQSEKLFF	TGCGCCAGCAGCCAAGATCTCCGCCAGAGCGAAAAACTGTTTTTT	NA	many	TRBV4-3	TRBJ1-4
CASSWRGRSYEQYF	TGTGCCAGTAGTTGGCGGGGAAGGTCCTACGAGCAGTACTTC	NA	NA	TRBV19	TRBJ2-7
CATQGFDYGYTF	TGTGCCACACAGGGGTTTGACTATGGCTACACCTTC	TRBD1	many	TRBV2	TRBJ1-2
CASSVTPLAWFF	TGCGCCAGCAGTGTGACTCCACTCGCGTGGTTCTTC	NA	few	TRBV10-2	TRBJ2-1
CASSSAQGGLVYEQYF	TGTGCCAGCAGTTCAGCTCAGGGGGGTTTGGTCTACGAGCAGTACTTC	NA	many	TRBV27	TRBJ2-7
CASSSYTRDEQYF	TGTGCCAGCAGTTCCTATACTAGAGACGAGCAGTACTTC	NA	NA	TRBV28	TRBJ2-7
CASSQIGLASTDTQYF	TGCGCCAGCAGCCAAATCGGACTAGCGAGCACAGATACGCAGTATTTT	TRBD2	many	TRBV4-1	TRBJ2-3
CASSLTGSSYNEQFF	TGTGCCAGCAGCTTAACCGGGAGCTCCTACAATGAGCAGTTCTTC	NA	many	TRBV7-3	TRBJ2-1
CASIRGGTEAFF	TGTGCCAGCATCAGGGGAGGCACTGAAGCTTTCTTT	NA	many	TRBV5-4	TRBJ1-1
CASSLVLGLADIQYF	TGTGCCAGCAGCTTAGTTCTCGGACTCGCGGACATTCAGTACTTC	NA	many	TRBV11-2	TRBJ2-4
CAWSVVKGTEAFF	TGTGCCTGGAGTGTCGTGAAGGGCACTGAAGCTTTCTTT	NA	many	TRBV30	TRBJ1-1
CSVVSGGELFF	TGCAGCGTTGTTAGCGGGGGGGAGCTGTTTTTT	TRBD2	many	TRBV29-1	TRBJ2-2
CASSPPADSGRSYEQYF	TGTGCCAGCAGTCCCCCCGCGGATAGCGGGAGGTCCTACGAGCAGTACTTC	TRBD2	NA	TRBV28	TRBJ2-7
CSVEEGLADTQYF	TGCAGCGTTGAAGAAGGATTGGCAGATACGCAGTATTTT	NA	many	TRBV29-1	TRBJ2-3
CASSGSKGSNTEAFF	TGTGCCAGCAGTGGATCAAAAGGCTCGAACACTGAAGCTTTCTTT	NA	many	TRBV6-1	TRBJ1-1
CSVRETLGYGYTF	TGCAGCGTGAGGGAGACATTAGGCTATGGCTACACCTTC	NA	many	TRBV29-1	TRBJ1-2
CASSLATVFVTQYF	TGTGCCAGCAGCTTAGCGACAGTTTTCGTGACCCAGTACTTC	NA	few	TRBV7-9	TRBJ2-5
CASSPQKGSYEQYF	TGCGCCAGCAGCCCCCAAAAGGGCTCCTACGAGCAGTACTTC	NA	many	TRBV4-1	TRBJ2-7
CASSPGREWTDTQYF	TGTGCCAGCAGCCCCGGCCGGGAGTGGACGGATACGCAGTATTTT	NA	many	TRBV7-3	TRBJ2-3
CASSGIEGSGGAFTTDTQYF	TGTGCCAGCAGTGGCATAGAGGGTAGCGGGGGCGCATTTACCACAGATACGCAGTATTTT	TRBD2	many	TRBV12-3/TRBV12-4	TRBJ2-3
CSVISGSAEQFF	TGCAGCGTTATTAGCGGGAGCGCTGAGCAGTTCTTC	TRBD2	many	TRBV29-1	TRBJ2-1
CASSPLAGSTYEQYF	TGTGCCAGCAGCCCTCTAGCGGGGAGCACCTACGAGCAGTACTTC	TRBD2	many	TRBV7-9	TRBJ2-7
CASSYDNLVWSNQPQHF	TGTGCCAGCAGTTACGATAACCTGGTTTGGAGCAATCAGCCCCAGCATTTT	NA	many	TRBV6-6	TRBJ1-5
CAWTEGVRNTEAFF	TGTGCCTGGACGGAGGGAGTCCGGAACACTGAAGCTTTCTTT	NA	many	TRBV30	TRBJ1-1
CASSDGTGSNQPQHF	TGTGCCAGCAGTGATGGGACAGGGAGCAATCAGCCCCAGCATTTT	TRBD1	many	TRBV2	TRBJ1-5
CASSLEAGGRDTQYF	TGTGCCAGCAGTTTAGAGGCGGGAGGCAGGGATACGCAGTATTTT	TRBD2	few	TRBV27	TRBJ2-3
CASRNPYGYTF	TGTGCCAGCAGGAATCCCTATGGCTACACCTTC	NA	many	TRBV6-5	TRBJ1-2
CASTRGTGTSYEQYF	TGTGCCAGCACCCGCGGGACCGGGACTTCCTACGAGCAGTACTTC	NA	few	TRBV27	TRBJ2-7
CASGHWPVNTEAFF	TGTGCTAGTGGTCATTGGCCCGTGAACACTGAAGCTTTCTTT	NA	many	TRBV12-5	TRBJ1-1
CASSFGLRNTEAFF	TGTGCCAGCAGTTTTGGACTGAGGAACACTGAAGCTTTCTTT	NA	many	TRBV28	TRBJ1-1
CASSFVAAYSNQPQHF	TGTGCCAGCAGTTTTGTGGCCGCTTATAGCAATCAGCCCCAGCATTTT	NA	many	TRBV12-3/TRBV12-4	TRBJ1-5
CASSLYSTGGGYEQYF	TGTGCCAGCAGTCTATACTCGACAGGGGGCGGGTACGAGCAGTACTTC	TRBD1	many	TRBV12-3/TRBV12-4	TRBJ2-7
CSASLGPHRTSGYNEQFF	TGCAGTGCTAGTTTAGGACCCCACAGGACTAGCGGTTACAATGAGCAGTTCTTC	TRBD2	few	TRBV20-1	TRBJ2-1
CASSQERPTVNEQYF	TGTGCCAGCAGCCAAGAGAGGCCTACAGTAAACGAGCAGTACTTC	NA	few	TRBV14	TRBJ2-7
CASSWDGLTGELFF	TGTGCCAGCAGTTGGGACGGTCTCACCGGGGAGCTGTTTTTT	NA	many	TRBV28	TRBJ2-2
CASSSTGFTDTQYF	TGTGCCAGCAGTTCGACAGGTTTCACAGATACGCAGTATTTT	NA	few	TRBV11-2	TRBJ2-3
CASSIDGGQGETGELFF	TGTGCCAGTAGTATAGATGGGGGACAGGGGGAAACCGGGGAGCTGTTTTTT	TRBD1	many	TRBV19	TRBJ2-2
CASKTTGNTEAFF	TGTGCCAGCAAAACGACAGGGAACACTGAAGCTTTCTTT	NA	many	TRBV5-5	TRBJ1-1
CASSLYLAAGYTF	TGTGCCAGCAGTTTATATTTGGCAGCCGGCTACACCTTC	NA	many	TRBV28	TRBJ1-2
CASSYVVTGFSTEAFF	TGTGCCAGCAGTTACGTGGTGACAGGGTTTAGCACTGAAGCTTTCTTT	TRBD1	NA	TRBV6-2/TRBV6-3	TRBJ1-1
CASSTTLNIENTEAFF	TGTGCCAGCAGCACGACACTGAACATAGAGAACACTGAAGCTTTCTTT	NA	many	TRBV7-9	TRBJ1-1
CASSTTGIETQYF	TGTGCCAGCAGCACGACAGGAATAGAGACCCAGTACTTC	NA	many	TRBV27	TRBJ2-5
CSVEDLSGLAGGPVEETQYF	TGCAGCGTTGAAGATCTCTCGGGACTAGCGGGAGGGCCGGTGGAAGAGACCCAGTACTTC	TRBD2	many	TRBV29-1	TRBJ2-5
CASSLRGGASEAFF	TGTGCCAGCAGTCTCCGAGGAGGGGCCTCTGAAGCTTTCTTT	NA	many	TRBV27	TRBJ1-1
CASSPSSGEQFF	TGTGCCAGCAGCCCCTCATCGGGTGAGCAGTTCTTC	NA	many	TRBV13	TRBJ2-1
CASSLGPRGPPVEQFF	TGTGCCAGCAGCTTAGGTCCGCGAGGCCCCCCCGTTGAGCAGTTCTTC	NA	many	TRBV7-8	TRBJ2-1